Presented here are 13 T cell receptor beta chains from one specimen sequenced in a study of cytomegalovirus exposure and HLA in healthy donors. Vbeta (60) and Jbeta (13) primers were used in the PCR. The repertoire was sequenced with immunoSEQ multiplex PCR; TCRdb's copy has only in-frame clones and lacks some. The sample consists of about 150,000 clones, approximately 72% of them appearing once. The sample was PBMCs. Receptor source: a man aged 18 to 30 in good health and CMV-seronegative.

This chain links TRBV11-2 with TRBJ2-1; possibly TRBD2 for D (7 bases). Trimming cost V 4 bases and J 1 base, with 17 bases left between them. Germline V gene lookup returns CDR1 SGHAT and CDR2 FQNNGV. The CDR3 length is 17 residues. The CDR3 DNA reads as TGTGCCAGCAGCTGGGGGAGGGGGGCGCAATCCTACAATGAGCAGTTCTTC. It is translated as CASSWGRGAQSYNEQFF.

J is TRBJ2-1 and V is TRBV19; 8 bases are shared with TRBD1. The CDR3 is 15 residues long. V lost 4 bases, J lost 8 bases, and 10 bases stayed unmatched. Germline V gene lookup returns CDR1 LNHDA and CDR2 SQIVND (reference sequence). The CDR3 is CASSTGQGVSDEQFF. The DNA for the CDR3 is TGTGCCAGTAGTACCGGACAGGGTGTAAGTGATGAGCAGTTCTTC.

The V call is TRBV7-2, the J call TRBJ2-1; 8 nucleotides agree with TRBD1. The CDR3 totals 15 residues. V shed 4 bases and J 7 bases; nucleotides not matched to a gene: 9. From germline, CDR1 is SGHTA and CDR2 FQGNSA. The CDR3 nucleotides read TGTGCCAGCAGCTCACGAGAAGGACAGGGAAATGAGCAGTTCTTC. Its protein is CASSSREGQGNEQFF.

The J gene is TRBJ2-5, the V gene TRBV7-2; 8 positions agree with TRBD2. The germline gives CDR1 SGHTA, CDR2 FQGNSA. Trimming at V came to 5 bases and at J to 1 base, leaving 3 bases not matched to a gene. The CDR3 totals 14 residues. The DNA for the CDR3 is TGTGCCAGCAGCCTCGGGGGGGCCCAAGAGACCCAGTACTTC. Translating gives CASSLGGAQETQYF.

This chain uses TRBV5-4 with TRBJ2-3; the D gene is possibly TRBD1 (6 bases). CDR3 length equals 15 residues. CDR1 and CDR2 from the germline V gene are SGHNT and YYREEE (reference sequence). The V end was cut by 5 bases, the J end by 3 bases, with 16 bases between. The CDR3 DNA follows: TGTGCCAGCAGTTTACAGGGTTTGTCAACAGATACGCAGTATTTT. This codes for CASSLQGLSTDTQYF.

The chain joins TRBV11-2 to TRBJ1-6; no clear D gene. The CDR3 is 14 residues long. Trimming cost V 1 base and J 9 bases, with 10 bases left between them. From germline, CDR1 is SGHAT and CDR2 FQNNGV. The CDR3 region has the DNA TGTGCCAGCAGCTTAGGGGGAGAGGGTTCACCCCTCCACTTT. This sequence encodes CASSLGGEGSPLHF.

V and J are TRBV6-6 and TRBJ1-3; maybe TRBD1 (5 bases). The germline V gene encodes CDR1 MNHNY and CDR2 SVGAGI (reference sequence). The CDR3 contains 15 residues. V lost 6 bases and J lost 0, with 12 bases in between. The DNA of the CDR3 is TGTGCCAGCAGGTCAGGGTATGACTCTGGAAACACCATATATTTT. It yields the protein CASRSGYDSGNTIYF.

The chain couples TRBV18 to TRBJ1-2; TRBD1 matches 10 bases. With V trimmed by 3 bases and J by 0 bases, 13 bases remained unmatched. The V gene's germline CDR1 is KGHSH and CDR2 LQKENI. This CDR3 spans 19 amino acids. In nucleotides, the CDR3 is TGTGCCAGCTCACCGACTGCCGGGACAGGGGACCTTTCTAACTATGGCTACACCTTC. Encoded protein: CASSPTAGTGDLSNYGYTF. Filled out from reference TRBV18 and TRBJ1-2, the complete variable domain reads NAGVMQNPRHLVRRRGQEARLRCSPMKGHSHVYWYRQLPEEGLKFMVYLQKENIIDESGMPKERFSAEFPKEGPSILRIQQVVRGDSAAYFCASSPTAGTGDLSNYGYTFGSGTRLTVV.

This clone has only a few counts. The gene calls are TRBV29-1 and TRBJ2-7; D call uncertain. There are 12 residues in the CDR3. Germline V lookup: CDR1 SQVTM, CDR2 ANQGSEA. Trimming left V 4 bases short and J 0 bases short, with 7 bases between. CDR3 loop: CSVARSSYEQYF. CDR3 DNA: TGCAGCGTTGCCCGCAGCTCCTACGAGCAGTACTTC.

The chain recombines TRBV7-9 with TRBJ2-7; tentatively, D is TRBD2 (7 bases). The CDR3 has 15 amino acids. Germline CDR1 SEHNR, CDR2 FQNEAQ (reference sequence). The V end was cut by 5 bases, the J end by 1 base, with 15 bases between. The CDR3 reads CASSGGAGDSYEQYF. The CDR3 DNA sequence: TGTGCCAGCAGCGGGGGGGCAGGGGATTCCTACGAGCAGTACTTC.

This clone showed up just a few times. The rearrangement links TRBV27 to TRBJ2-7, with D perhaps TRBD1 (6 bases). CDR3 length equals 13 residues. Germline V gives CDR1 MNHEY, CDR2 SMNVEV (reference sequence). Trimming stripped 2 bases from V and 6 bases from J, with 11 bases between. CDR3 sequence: CASSLNRAVEQYF. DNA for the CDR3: TGTGCCAGCAGTTTAAACAGGGCGGTCGAGCAGTACTTC.

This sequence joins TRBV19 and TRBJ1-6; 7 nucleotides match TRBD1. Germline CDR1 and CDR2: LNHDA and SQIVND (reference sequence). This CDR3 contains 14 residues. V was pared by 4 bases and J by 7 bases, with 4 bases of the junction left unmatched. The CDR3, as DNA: TGTGCCAGTAGTAAACCGGGACAGAATTCACCCCTCCACTTT. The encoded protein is CASSKPGQNSPLHF.

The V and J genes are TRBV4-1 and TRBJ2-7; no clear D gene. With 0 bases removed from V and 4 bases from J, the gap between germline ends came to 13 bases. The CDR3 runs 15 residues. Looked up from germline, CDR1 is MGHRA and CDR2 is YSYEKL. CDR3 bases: TGCGCCAGCAGCCAAGAGGCCAGCGACGGATACGAGCAGTACTTC. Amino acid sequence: CASSQEASDGYEQYF.